A single sample gave rise to the 11 T cell receptor beta chains below, sequenced in a study of blood T cell repertoires in COVID-19. Using immunoSEQ multiplex PCR, the repertoire was profiled, and TCRdb retains in-frame clones only, with some absent. Of roughly 380,000 clones listed, roughly 80% were seen once; the top ten hold more than 0.95%. Sequencing was performed on peripheral blood. These receptors were taken from a human donor with acute or convalescent COVID-19. The donor label of this sample is uncertain.

The V gene is TRBV18, the J gene TRBJ1-1, with 8 bases aligning to TRBD1. V was clipped by 3 bases and J by 8 bases; unmatched bases: 14. The CDR3 runs to 16 residues. CDR1 and CDR2 from the germline V gene are KGHSH and LQKENI. Here the CDR3 reads CASSPHPRSAGGEAFF. The CDR3, as DNA: TGTGCCAGCTCACCGCACCCCAGGTCCGCAGGGGGCGAAGCTTTCTTT.

The V call is TRBV7-6, the J call TRBJ1-2; 8 bases match TRBD1. CDR1 is SGHVS, CDR2 FNYEAQ, per germline. Trimming at V came to 1 base and at J to 8 bases, leaving 6 bases not matched to a gene. This CDR3 comprises 14 residues. CDR3 in amino acids: CASSLGQGWGGYTF. The CDR3 nucleotides read TGTGCCAGCAGCTTAGGACAGGGGTGGGGAGGCTACACCTTC.

The chain links TRBV5-1 to TRBJ2-1; maybe TRBD2 (6 bases). CDR1 is SGHRS and CDR2 is YFSETQ in the germline V gene. V lost 2 bases, J lost 8 bases, and 11 bases lay in between. CDR3 length: 13 residues. The CDR3: CASSLHPSDEQFF. The DNA of the CDR3 is TGCGCCAGCAGCTTACACCCTAGCGATGAGCAGTTCTTC.

V is TRBV6-1 and J is TRBJ2-1, with 11 bases fitting TRBD2. V shed 4 bases, J shed 6 bases, and the junction held 11 bases outside the gene matches. There are 17 residues in the CDR3. Germline loops: CDR1 MNHNS, CDR2 SASEGT. Here the CDR3 reads CASSVSGRVLRVNEQFF. CDR3 in DNA: TGTGCCAGCAGTGTTAGCGGGAGGGTCCTCAGGGTCAATGAGCAGTTCTTC.

The sample holds one count of this clone. The chain links TRBV5-1 to TRBJ1-5, with D possibly matching TRBD1 (5 bases). The CDR3 is 14 amino acids. The germline V gene encodes CDR1 SGHRS and CDR2 YFSETQ. Trimming left V 4 bases short and J 3 bases short, with 11 bases between. For the CDR3, the DNA is TGCGCCAGCAGCCCCGACAGCATCAATCAGCCCCAGCATTTT. This translates into CASSPDSINQPQHF.

The chain uses TRBV11-2 and TRBJ1-3, with D possibly TRBD1 on 6 matching bases. This CDR3 contains 16 residues. The ends were cut back, 5 bases at V and 0 bases at J, with 14 bases in the middle. Germline CDR1 SGHAT, CDR2 FQNNGV. CDR3: CASSDRRGSSGNTIYF. In DNA form, the CDR3 reads TGTGCCAGCAGCGACCGCAGGGGCTCCTCTGGAAACACCATATATTTT. Using reference TRBV11-2 and TRBJ1-3 for the parts outside the CDR3, the full variable domain is EAGVAQSPRYKIIEKRQSVAFWCNPISGHATLYWYQQILGQGPKLLIQFQNNGVVDDSQLPKDRFSAERLKGVDSTLKIQPAKLEDSAVYLCASSDRRGSSGNTIYFGEGSWLTVV.

J is TRBJ1-2 and V is TRBV6-5; 7 bases are shared with TRBD1. Germline V CDR1 and CDR2: MNHEY, SVGAGI. The CDR3 consists of 12 residues. After removal of 6 bases from V and 8 bases from J, the junction contained 6 bases not matched to a gene. The CDR3 DNA reads TGTGCCAGCAGACCAGGGGGTGGAGGCTACACCTTC. It specifies CASRPGGGGYTF.

The genes are TRBV2 and TRBJ2-7; D possibly corresponds to TRBD1 (5 bases). CDR3 size: 13 residues. The germline V gene has CDR1 SNHLY and CDR2 FYNNEI. Trimming removed 5 bases at V and 4 bases at J, with 12 bases between. For the CDR3, the DNA is TGTGCCAGCAGTCTGACTCAGGGTTACGAGCAGTACTTC. The encoded protein is CASSLTQGYEQYF.

This clone was detected a few times. V gene TRBV7-8 combines with J gene TRBJ1-1; D is uncertain. The length of the CDR3 is 14 residues. Germline loops: CDR1 SGHVS, CDR2 FQNEAQ. V was clipped by 2 bases and J by 1 base, with 8 bases between them. CDR3 sequence (DNA): TGTGCCAGCAGCTTACGGTCGGGGAACACTGAAGCTTTCTTT. Amino acids: CASSLRSGNTEAFF.

Written as DNA, the CDR3 is TGTGCCAGCACCTTTCTTGATGGCGGGAGAACAGATACGCAGTATTTT. Translation: CASTFLDGGRTDTQYF. The chain has TRBV4-2 and TRBJ2-3; 7 bases match TRBD2. In germline, CDR1 is LGHNA, CDR2 YNFKEQ. Trimming cost V 7 bases and J 3 bases; bases outside gene matches: 13. This CDR3 contains 16 residues.

V is TRBV18 and J is TRBJ2-5; no definite D call. The V end lost 6 bases, the J end lost 3 bases, and 11 bases lay between the germline ends. The CDR3 consists of 13 residues. CDR1 is KGHSH and CDR2 is LQKENI in the germline V gene. This chain's CDR3 is CASSRSRKETQYF. DNA of the CDR3: TGTGCCAGCTCCCGCTCGCGGAAAGAGACCCAGTACTTC.